This TCR beta chain comes out of a study of cytomegalovirus exposure and HLA in healthy donors. Only in-frame clones appear in the TCRdb table, and some are missing; sequencing was by immunoSEQ multiplex PCR. The table shows around 69,000 clones, with 96% occurring only once. The donors were in the approximately 110-subject validation cohort; that cohort was separate from the approximately 670-subject first cohort. Of note for this clone: Its target is unknown.

Study-wide findings and caveats: The CMV antigen specificity of three CMV-associated chains was confirmed through in vitro analysis.

This TCR derives from a woman in her late teens or twenties in good health and CMV-seropositive. The sample consisted of PBMCs.

CDR3 region: CASSRKAKRETSEQYF. As DNA, the CDR3 is TGTGCCAGCAGCCGTAAGGCAAAGCGGGAGACGTCCGAGCAGTACTTC. V and J are TRBV7-2 and TRBJ2-7, with 8 positions matching TRBD2. The CDR3 contains 16 residues. Germline lookup yields CDR1 SGHTA and CDR2 FQGNSA. Trimming cost V 5 bases and J 6 bases; bases outside gene matches: 15.